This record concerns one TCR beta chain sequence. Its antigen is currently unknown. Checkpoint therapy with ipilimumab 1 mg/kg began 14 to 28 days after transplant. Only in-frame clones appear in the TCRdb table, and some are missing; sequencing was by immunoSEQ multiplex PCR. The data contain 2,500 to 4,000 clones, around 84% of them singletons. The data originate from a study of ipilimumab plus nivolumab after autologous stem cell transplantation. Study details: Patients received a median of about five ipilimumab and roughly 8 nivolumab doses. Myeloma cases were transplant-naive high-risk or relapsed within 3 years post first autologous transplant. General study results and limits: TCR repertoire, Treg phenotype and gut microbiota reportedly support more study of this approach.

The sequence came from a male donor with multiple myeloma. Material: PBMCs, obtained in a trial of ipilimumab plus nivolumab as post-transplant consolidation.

This CDR3 reads CASSAPDVAKNIQYF. The CDR3 region has the DNA TGTGCCAGTAGTGCCCCAGATGTAGCCAAAAACATTCAGTACTTC. This chain uses TRBV19 with TRBJ2-4; D is unclear. Trimming cost V 5 bases and J 0 bases, with 11 bases left between them. The CDR3 is 15 amino acids. Germline V lookup: CDR1 LNHDA, CDR2 SQIVND (reference sequence).